This T cell receptor (beta chain) was sequenced for a study of T cell clonality in common variable immunodeficiency. Study-wide results and limits: Fewer deletions and N-nucleotide insertions were reportedly seen in common variable immunodeficiency TCR beta sequences.

TCRdb keeps only in-frame clones here, not all; method: immunoSEQ multiplex PCR. Altogether about 18,000 clones were found in the sample, and no singletons occur. This clone occurred a few times. Antigen specificity is unknown. Coverage ceases 3 residues before the CDR3 finishes, and the germline J gene fills in the end. The germline gives CDR1 DFQATT, CDR2 SNEGSKA (reference sequence). V gave up 6 bases and J gave up 2 bases, with 17 bases separating them. CDR3 size: 14 residues. The clonotype was recovered from a human donor with common variable immunodeficiency. The rearrangement uses TRBV20-1 and TRBJ2-7; D not resolved. Sequencing was performed on peripheral blood mononuclear cells. The sequenced CDR3 bases are TGCAGTGCACCGCGGTCCGGCGGCCCCTACGAG. Translating gives CSAPRSGGPYE. The entire CDR3 protein reads CSAPRSGGPYEQYF.